The TCR beta chain described here comes from a study of healthy donors' naive CD4 and CD8 T cells. Study background: Donors came from three age groups: 20-25, 40-50 and 60-70 years. Regarding the study as a whole: Chains were not paired, since alpha and beta were sequenced in bulk.

CDR3 length: 16 residues. Trimming left V 3 bases short and J 0 bases short, with 12 bases between. CD4+CD8-CD45RO-CD45RA+ cells were naive CD4+; CD8+CD4-CD45RA+CD27bright cells were naive CD8+. Starting from about 0.55 ug of total RNA, TCR libraries were made with linear amplification. TCRdb re-derived calls from the reads in MiXCR, one entry per CDR3 protein. The repertoire consists of about 180,000 distinct CDR3 sequences, with about four fifths occurring once and the leading ten covering about 2.4%. This clonotype was observed a few times. As yet, its antigen is unknown. Sequencing was carried out using naive CD4+ and CD8+ T cells sorted from blood, pooled from several donors. The chain recombines TRBV12-3 or TRBV12-4 with TRBJ1-3; no definite D call. The source is a pool of human donors in good health; the sample pools cells from several healthy donors. The CDR3 here is CASSFSELYSGNTIYF. CDR3 sequence (DNA): TGTGCCAGCAGTTTTTCCGAATTATACTCTGGAAACACCATATATTTT.